This paragraph reports one TCR beta chain. Through a sample-barcoded 5' primer and a J-beta primer mix, a second PCR was run for roughly 6 to 12 cycles. One entry per CDR3 protein, called by TCRdb with MiXCR from the 5' RACE reads. The data hold 650,000 to 700,000 distinct CDR3 sequences, with about 50% observed a single time. The CDR3 sequence is 14 residues long. Germline V CDR1 and CDR2: SQVTM, ANQGSEA. Trimming pared 3 bases from V and 4 bases from J, leaving 13 bases between. The sample comes from a study of blood T cells in healthy people across ages. The rearrangement links TRBV29-1 to TRBJ2-1; no definite D call. The source material was blood. The receptor was derived from a woman at least 80 years old in good health. The CDR3 is CSVDPGPGYNEQFF. The CDR3 DNA reads as TGCAGCGTTGACCCCGGTCCGGGTTACAATGAGCAGTTCTTC.